What follows are 26 T cell receptor beta chains derived from one specimen sequenced in a study of cytomegalovirus exposure and HLA in healthy donors. Profiling relied on immunoSEQ multiplex PCR, and the TCRdb table lists in-frame clones only, not all of them. The table includes around 170,000 clones, around 90% detected once. The sequenced material came from PBMCs. All receptors come from a man aged 18-30 years in good health and CMV-seronegative.

V gene TRBV7-9 combines with J gene TRBJ2-4, with 8 positions matching TRBD1. The CDR3 is 16 residues long. V was clipped by 4 bases and J by 0 bases; unmatched bases: 5. Germline loops: CDR1 SEHNR, CDR2 FQNEAQ (reference sequence). The CDR3 loop reads CASSSRQGLAKNIQYF. Written as DNA, the CDR3 is TGTGCCAGCAGCTCCCGACAGGGGTTAGCCAAAAACATTCAGTACTTC.

This clone has more than one count but fewer than ten. The rearrangement joins TRBV28 to TRBJ2-5, with 7 nucleotides matching TRBD1. J lost 1 base, V lost 5 bases, and 4 bases had no gene match. The CDR3 is made up of 14 amino acids. CDR1 and CDR2 (germline): MDHEN, SYDVKM. CDR3 amino acids: CASSARDSQETQYF. The CDR3 nucleotides read TGTGCCAGCAGTGCCAGGGACAGCCAAGAGACCCAGTACTTC.

The rearrangement uses TRBV15 and TRBJ1-2, with TRBD1 identical over 7 bases. This CDR3 is built from 15 residues. Germline values: CDR1 LNHNV, CDR2 YYDKDF (reference sequence). Trimming removed 1 base from V and 10 bases from J; junction bases left unmatched: 12. CDR3 in amino acids: CATSRAPGQAHSYTF. As DNA, the CDR3 is TGTGCCACCAGCAGAGCCCCTGGACAGGCGCATTCCTACACCTTC.

The chain joins TRBV18 to TRBJ1-2; no firm D call. Trimming removed 6 bases from V and 2 bases from J, with 16 bases in between. Germline loops: CDR1 KGHSH, CDR2 LQKENI. The CDR3 is 15 residues long. The CDR3 DNA follows: TGTGCCAGCTCCCGGGAGGAGGGTCAAAACTATGGCTACACCTTC. Its protein is CASSREEGQNYGYTF.

CDR3: CASTSIAGELPNEQFF. The CDR3 DNA reads TGTGCCAGCACATCCATAGCGGGGGAACTACCCAATGAGCAGTTCTTC. This chain joins TRBV27 and TRBJ2-1; 9 bases map to TRBD2. This CDR3 spans 16 amino acids. CDR1 and CDR2 (germline): MNHEY, SMNVEV (reference sequence). Trimming removed 7 bases from V and 6 bases from J; junction bases left unmatched: 13.

V usage is TRBV5-1 and J usage is TRBJ2-1; the match to TRBD2 covers 8 bases. The germline CDR1 and CDR2 sequences are SGHRS and YFSETQ. V shed 6 bases and J 6 bases; nucleotides not matched to a gene: 11. This CDR3 region has 15 residues. CDR3 loop: CASTFGGARSNEQFF. CDR3 coding DNA: TGCGCCAGCACCTTCGGGGGGGCTAGAAGCAATGAGCAGTTCTTC.

This clone was counted a few times. The rearrangement uses TRBV13 and TRBJ1-1, with 9 bases that match TRBD1. The CDR3 contains 16 residues. CDR1 and CDR2 (germline): PRHDT, FYEKMQ (reference sequence). V lost 6 bases and J lost 5; bases outside the gene matches: 13. The CDR3 bases are TGTGCCAGCAGGGTAGGGTCGACAGGGGGTAGGACTGAAGCTTTCTTT. The encoded protein is CASRVGSTGGRTEAFF.

As DNA, the CDR3 is TGTGCCAGCAGCCAAGAACAGGGGGCAAGGACTTTCTTT. Translating gives CASSQEQGARTFF. The V call is TRBV5-4, the J call TRBJ1-1, with 9 bases fitting TRBD1. The junction had 10 bases not matched to a gene; V was cut back by 4 bases and J by 12 bases. This CDR3 spans 13 amino acids. Germline lookup yields CDR1 SGHNT and CDR2 YYREEE (reference sequence).

The chain carries TRBV19 and TRBJ1-5; D gene unclear. Trimming removed 3 bases at V and 4 bases at J, with 13 bases between. Germline V gene lookup returns CDR1 LNHDA and CDR2 SQIVND (reference sequence). The CDR3 spans 15 residues. This CDR3 is CASSIGAGLNQPQHF. The CDR3 DNA reads as TGTGCCAGTAGTATTGGCGCAGGCCTGAATCAGCCCCAGCATTTT.

V gene TRBV5-1 combines with J gene TRBJ2-7; TRBD1 aligns across 7 bases. Trimming took 0 bases from V and 7 from J; bases not matched to a gene: 7. CDR1 and CDR2 from the germline V gene are SGHRS and YFSETQ. CDR3 size: 14 residues. CDR3 loop: CASSLGQGPEEQYF. Written as DNA, the CDR3 is TGCGCCAGCAGCTTGGGACAGGGCCCCGAGGAGCAGTACTTC.

The rearrangement uses TRBV28 and TRBJ1-5, with TRBD1 identical over 8 bases. J was trimmed by 1 base and V by 3 bases; bases with no gene match: 14. The CDR3 is made up of 19 amino acids. Germline CDR1 is MDHEN and CDR2 is SYDVKM. CDR3 protein: CASSFPTGEGVVSNQPQHF. Written as DNA, the CDR3 is TGTGCCAGCAGTTTCCCGACAGGGGAGGGAGTAGTGAGCAATCAGCCCCAGCATTTT.

This chain uses TRBV19 with TRBJ1-2; 10 bases are a match to TRBD1. V lost 5 bases to trimming and J lost 6 bases; unmatched junction nucleotides: 3. The CDR3 runs 13 residues. In germline, CDR1 is LNHDA, CDR2 SQIVND (reference sequence). The CDR3: CASSWTGGNGYTF. CDR3 sequence (DNA): TGTGCCAGTAGTTGGACAGGGGGTAATGGCTACACCTTC.

The V gene is TRBV4-3, the J gene TRBJ1-2, with 11 positions matching TRBD1. The V gene end was trimmed by 4 bases and the J gene end by 4 bases; junction bases not matched to a gene: 5. The germline V gene has CDR1 LGHNA and CDR2 YSLEER. The CDR3 spans 15 residues. In DNA form, the CDR3 reads TGCGCCAGCAGCCCTAGGGACAGGGGGTTCTATGGCTACACCTTC. Its translation is CASSPRDRGFYGYTF.

The V gene is TRBV10-1, the J gene TRBJ2-3, with 8 bases lining up with TRBD2. CDR3 size: 17 residues. Germline CDR1 reads WNHNN; CDR2 reads SYGVQD (reference sequence). V was pared by 4 bases and J by 4 bases, with 13 bases of the junction left unmatched. CDR3: CASSGGPPAGEADTQYF. The CDR3 region has the DNA TGCGCCAGCAGTGGAGGACCGCCAGCGGGAGAAGCAGATACGCAGTATTTT.

The chain recombines TRBV11-2 with TRBJ2-1, with TRBD1 identical over 8 bases. Germline CDR1 and CDR2: SGHAT and FQNNGV. The CDR3 is 17 residues long. Trimming took 7 bases from V and 0 from J; bases not matched to a gene: 11. The CDR3 coding sequence is TGTGCCAGCACCGGGGACAGGTTGCTGAGCTCCTACAATGAGCAGTTCTTC. Translation: CASTGDRLLSSYNEQFF.

This clone showed up just once. V usage is TRBV10-2 and J usage is TRBJ1-2; D gene uncertain. CDR3 length equals 15 residues. Trimming removed 7 bases at V and 5 bases at J, with 20 bases between. The germline V gene encodes CDR1 WSHSY and CDR2 SAAADI. CDR3 nucleotides: TGCGCCAGCACTTCCCCGGATAGCCGCTGGTATGGCTACACCTTC. Translation gives CASTSPDSRWYGYTF.

Only a few counts were recorded for this clone. This chain uses TRBV25-1 with TRBJ1-2; D perhaps matches TRBD1 (6 bases). Germline V gene sequence: CDR1 MGHDK, CDR2 SYGVNS. With 5 bases removed from V and 4 bases from J, the gap between germline ends came to 14 bases. This CDR3 is built from 14 residues. As DNA, the CDR3 is TGTGCCAGCAGTATTTCAGGGGCAAGCTATGGCTACACCTTC. Translating it yields CASSISGASYGYTF.

Comment on this clone: A read error may produce the germline difference seen at one junction end. This chain connects TRBV7-7 to TRBJ2-2; TRBD1 matches 9 bases. This CDR3 is 16 amino acids long. Germline values: CDR1 SSHAT, CDR2 FNYEAQ (reference sequence). CDR3 protein: CASSHRTGVRTGELFF. CDR3 nucleotide sequence: TGTGCTAGCAGTCATCGGACAGGGGTTAGGACCGGGGAGCTGTTTTTT.

CDR3 coding DNA: TGTGCCAGCAGCTCGGTAGGACAGTCATATGGCTACACCTTC. Encoded protein: CASSSVGQSYGYTF. The V gene is TRBV7-9, the J gene TRBJ1-2; TRBD1 might be the D (6 bases). Deletions cut 4 bases from V and 5 bases from J, with 14 bases between. From germline, CDR1 is SEHNR and CDR2 FQNEAQ (reference sequence). This CDR3 is 14 amino acids long.

The V and J genes are TRBV11-3 and TRBJ2-2; 7 bases agree with TRBD1. Germline V gene lookup returns CDR1 SGHNT and CDR2 YENEEA. The CDR3 consists of 15 residues. V lost 4 bases, J lost 3 bases, and 5 bases stayed unmatched. The CDR3 region is CASSSTGFYTGELFF. In DNA form, the CDR3 reads TGTGCCAGCAGCTCGACAGGGTTTTACACCGGGGAGCTGTTTTTT.

A few counts support this clone. This specimen includes other DNA sequences encoding the same CDR3. This chain joins TRBV27 and TRBJ1-2, with D perhaps TRBD1 (6 bases). With 0 bases removed from V and 4 bases from J, the gap between germline ends came to 9 bases. Germline CDR1 is MNHEY and CDR2 is SMNVEV (reference sequence). The CDR3 extends over 14 amino acids. CDR3 sequence: CASSLSRTAYGYTF. CDR3 DNA sequence: TGTGCCAGCAGTTTATCGAGGACAGCCTATGGCTACACCTTC.

This chain links TRBV10-3 with TRBJ2-7, with a possible D match to TRBD1 (5 bases). This CDR3 region has 13 residues. Germline CDR1 is ENHRY and CDR2 is SYGVKD. The V and J ends lost 4 bases and 0 bases respectively, with 7 bases between them. The CDR3 region has the DNA TGTGCCATCAGTGCTGACAGCTCCTACGAGCAGTACGTC. Its translation is CAISADSSYEQYV.

V gene TRBV19 combines with J gene TRBJ2-5; D is undetermined. This CDR3 is built from 13 residues. Germline-derived CDR1 and CDR2 are LNHDA and SQIVND (reference sequence). The germline V and J ends were trimmed by 5 bases and 6 bases, with 13 bases remaining between them. CDR3 protein: CASSPLGSKTQYF. As DNA, the CDR3 is TGTGCCAGTAGTCCCCTGGGCTCCAAGACCCAGTACTTC.

The chain combines TRBV27 with TRBJ2-7; 8 positions agree with TRBD1. The length of the CDR3 is 14 residues. V trimming: 5 bases; J trimming: 3 bases; junction bases outside the gene matches: 6. Germline-derived CDR1 and CDR2 are MNHEY and SMNVEV (reference sequence). In DNA, the CDR3 is TGTGCCAGCAGTCTCAGGGGGCTCGGCTACGAGCAGTACTTC. Translated, it gives CASSLRGLGYEQYF.

This chain joins TRBV6-1 and TRBJ2-6; D is uncertain. The CDR3 is made up of 15 amino acids. CDR1 and CDR2 from the germline V gene are MNHNS and SASEGT. V was cut by 4 bases and J by 0 bases, with 7 bases left in between. The CDR3 protein is CASSGQNSGANVLTF. In DNA, the CDR3 is TGTGCCAGCAGTGGGCAGAACTCTGGGGCCAACGTCCTGACTTTC.

The chain has TRBV6-4 and TRBJ2-3; 8 nucleotides align to TRBD2. Trimming took 6 bases from V and 0 from J; bases not matched to a gene: 8. Germline V lookup: CDR1 MRHNA, CDR2 SNTAGT. The CDR3 covers 16 residues. DNA of the CDR3: TGTGCCAGCAGCGCCACTAGCGGATCTAGCACAGATACGCAGTATTTT. It is translated as CASSATSGSSTDTQYF.